Listed below are T cell receptor beta chains from one sample, sequenced in a study of T cell responses to AZD1222 COVID-19 vaccine. Here immunoSEQ multiplex PCR was the method, and the copy in TCRdb shows in-frame clones only, minus some. The sample holds about 73,000 clones, 60% to 85% seen once. The specimen was peripheral blood, collected 28 days after the second AZD1222 dose. Receptors originate from an adult who received the AZD1222 COVID-19 vaccine. The CDR3 runs from the conserved cysteine through the conserved F or W. The D gene is left open where the match is weak. Size tells how often a clone was seen (once, few, many) or the class of an expanded clone, and some rows leave it out.

j_call d_call clone_size v_call cdr3_aa cdr3_nt
TRBJ1-1 - - TRBV3-1/TRBV3-2 CASSQGVVGRADTEAFF TGTGCCAGCAGCCAAGGGGTTGTAGGACGCGCGGACACTGAAGCTTTCTTT
TRBJ1-6 - once TRBV2 CASSEQGSPLHF TGTGCCAGCAGTGAACAGGGTTCACCCCTCCACTTT
TRBJ2-7 - once TRBV7-9 CASSLGTYEQYF TGTGCCAGCAGCTTAGGGACCTACGAGCAGTACTTC
TRBJ2-4 - - TRBV28 CASSTWELAKNIQYF TGTGCCAGCAGTACCTGGGAGCTAGCCAAAAACATTCAGTACTTC
TRBJ2-1 TRBD2 - TRBV29-1 CSVDSGLAGGNEQFF TGCAGCGTTGATAGTGGACTAGCGGGAGGCAATGAGCAGTTCTTC
TRBJ2-2 TRBD2 - TRBV5-6 CASSRLAGGANTGELFF TGTGCCAGCAGCCGACTAGCGGGAGGAGCGAACACCGGGGAGCTGTTTTTT
TRBJ2-1 - - TRBV12-3/TRBV12-4 CASSGQKQFF TGTGCCAGCAGTGGACAGAAGCAGTTCTTC
TRBJ1-4 - - TRBV7-2 CASSSSRGEGEKLFF TGTGCCAGCAGCTCCAGCCGGGGGGAAGGAGAAAAACTGTTTTTT
TRBJ2-4 - - TRBV10-3 CAISEPNVGENIQYF TGTGCCATCAGTGAGCCAAATGTGGGGGAAAACATTCAGTACTTC
TRBJ2-7 - - TRBV28 CASSFGAGSSYEQYF TGTGCCAGCAGTTTTGGGGCGGGGAGCTCCTACGAGCAGTACTTC
TRBJ1-4 TRBD1 once TRBV5-8 CASSRDRNEKLFF TGTGCCAGCAGCCGGGACAGGAATGAAAAACTGTTTTTT
TRBJ2-2 TRBD2 - TRBV5-1 CASSLGAGDSRELFF TGCGCCAGCAGCTTGGGAGCGGGAGATTCCAGGGAGCTGTTTTTT
TRBJ2-7 TRBD1 - TRBV12-3/TRBV12-4 CASRAGGWVEQYF TGTGCCAGCAGAGCAGGGGGCTGGGTCGAGCAGTACTTC
TRBJ2-7 TRBD1 - TRBV15 CATSRGGTGRNEQYF TGTGCCACCAGCAGGGGCGGGACAGGGAGAAACGAGCAGTACTTC